This TCR beta chain is drawn from a study of control samples from healthy donors and cancer patients (dated by TCRdb to 2020 to 2022). Receptor amplification or capture employed the immunoSEQ multiplex PCR assay. TCRdb stores this immuneACCESS table with in-frame sequences only. Part of the clones is absent; in the studies checked, under half of the shortfall reflects unresolved V genes, and no reason is known for the rest. The sample yields 150,000 to 200,000 clones; under 95% were counted once. The top ten hold 1.2% to 1.5% of the sample. Cut back by 11 bases and 6 bases, the V and J ends lie 20 bases apart. Based on the germline V gene, the CDR1 and CDR2 sequences are MNHEY and SVGAGI. Taken from cysteine to phenylalanine, the CDR3 has 15 residues. The only DNA kept is the CDR3, 45 bases in frame from the first base. On this clone itself: Its antigen remains undetermined. No much larger clone exists at a distance of one base, and base qualities are not known.

This TCR came from a woman aged 18-29 years in good health. The chain is made from TRBV6-5 and TRBJ1-6; TRBD1 might be the D gene, on 5 matching bases. Sample: blood. The CDR3 corresponds to CAGGISTAGNSPLHF. The DNA is TGTGCCGGGGGAATATCTACGGCGGGTAATTCACCCCTCCACTTT.